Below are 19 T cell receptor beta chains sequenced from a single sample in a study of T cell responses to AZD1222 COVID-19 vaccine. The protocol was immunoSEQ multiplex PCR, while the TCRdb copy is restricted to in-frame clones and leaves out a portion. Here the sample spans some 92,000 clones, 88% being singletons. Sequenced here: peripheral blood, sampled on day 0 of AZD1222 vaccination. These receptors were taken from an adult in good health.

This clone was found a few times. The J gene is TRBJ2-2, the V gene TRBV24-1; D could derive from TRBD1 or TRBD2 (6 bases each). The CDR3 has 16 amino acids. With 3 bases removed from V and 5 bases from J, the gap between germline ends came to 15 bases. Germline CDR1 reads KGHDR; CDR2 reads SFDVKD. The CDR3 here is CATSDAGAGTTGELFF. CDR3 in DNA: TGTGCCACCAGTGATGCAGGGGCAGGGACTACCGGGGAGCTGTTTTTT.

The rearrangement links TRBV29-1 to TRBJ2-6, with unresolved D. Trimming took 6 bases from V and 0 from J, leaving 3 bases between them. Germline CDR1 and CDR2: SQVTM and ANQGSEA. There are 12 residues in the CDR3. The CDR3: CSVYSGANVLTF. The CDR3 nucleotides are TGCAGCGTCTACTCTGGGGCCAACGTCCTGACTTTC.

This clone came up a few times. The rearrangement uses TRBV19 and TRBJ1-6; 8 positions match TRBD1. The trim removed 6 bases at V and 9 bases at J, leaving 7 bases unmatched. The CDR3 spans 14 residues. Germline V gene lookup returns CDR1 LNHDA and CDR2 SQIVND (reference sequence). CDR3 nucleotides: TGTGCCAGTAGCCTTGGACAGGGTGGTTCACCCCTCCACTTT. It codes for CASSLGQGGSPLHF. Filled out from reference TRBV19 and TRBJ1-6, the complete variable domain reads DGGITQSPKYLFRKEGQNVTLSCEQNLNHDAMYWYRQDPGQGLRLIYYSQIVNDFQKGDIAEGYSVSREKKESFPLTVTSAQKNPTAFYLCASSLGQGGSPLHFGNGTRLTVT.

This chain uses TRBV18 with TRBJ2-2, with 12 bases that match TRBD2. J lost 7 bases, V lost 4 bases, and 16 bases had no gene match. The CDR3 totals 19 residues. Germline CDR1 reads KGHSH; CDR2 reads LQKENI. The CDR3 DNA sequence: TGTGCCAGCTCACTTCACCCACTGACTAGCGGGAGTGTGAGCGGGGAGCTGTTTTTT. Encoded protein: CASSLHPLTSGSVSGELFF.

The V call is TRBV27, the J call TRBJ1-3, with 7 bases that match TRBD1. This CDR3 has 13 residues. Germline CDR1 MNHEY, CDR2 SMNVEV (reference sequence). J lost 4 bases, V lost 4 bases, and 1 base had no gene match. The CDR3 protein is CASSSDRGNTIYF. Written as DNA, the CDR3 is TGTGCCAGCAGTTCGGACAGGGGAAACACCATATATTTT.

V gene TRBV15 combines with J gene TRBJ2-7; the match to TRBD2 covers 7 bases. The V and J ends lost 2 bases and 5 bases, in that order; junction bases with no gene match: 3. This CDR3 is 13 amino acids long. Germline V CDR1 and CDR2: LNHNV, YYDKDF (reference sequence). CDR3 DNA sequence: TGTGCCACCAGCAGAAGCGGGGTCCACGAGCAGTACTTC. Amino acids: CATSRSGVHEQYF.

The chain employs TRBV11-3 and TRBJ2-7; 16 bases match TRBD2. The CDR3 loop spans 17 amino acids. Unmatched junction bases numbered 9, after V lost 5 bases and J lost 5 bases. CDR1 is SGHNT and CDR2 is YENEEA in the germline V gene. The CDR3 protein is CASSGGLAGGPEDEQYF. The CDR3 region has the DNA TGTGCCAGCAGCGGGGGACTAGCGGGAGGGCCTGAAGACGAGCAGTACTTC.

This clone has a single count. The CDR3, as DNA: TGTGCCAGTAGTATATCGGGTGAAAAACTGTTTTTT. Its protein is CASSISGEKLFF. The chain has TRBV19 and TRBJ1-4; D not resolved. The CDR3 length is 12 residues. Germline CDR1 is LNHDA and CDR2 is SQIVND (reference sequence). Trimming removed 2 bases from V and 7 bases from J, with 5 bases in between. Combining the CDR3 with reference TRBV19 and TRBJ1-4 gives the whole variable domain DGGITQSPKYLFRKEGQNVTLSCEQNLNHDAMYWYRQDPGQGLRLIYYSQIVNDFQKGDIAEGYSVSREKKESFPLTVTSAQKNPTAFYLCASSISGEKLFFGSGTQLSVL.

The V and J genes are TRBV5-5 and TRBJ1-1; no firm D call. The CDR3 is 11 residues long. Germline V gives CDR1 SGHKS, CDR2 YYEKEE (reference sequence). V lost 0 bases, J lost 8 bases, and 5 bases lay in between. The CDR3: CASSLVSEAFF. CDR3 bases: TGTGCCAGCAGCTTGGTTTCCGAAGCTTTCTTT.

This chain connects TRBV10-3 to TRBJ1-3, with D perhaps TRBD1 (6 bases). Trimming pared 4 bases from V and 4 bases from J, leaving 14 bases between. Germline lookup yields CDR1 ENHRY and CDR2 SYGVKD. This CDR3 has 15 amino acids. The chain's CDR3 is CAISGPQGGGNTIYF. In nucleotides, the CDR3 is TGTGCCATCAGTGGACCACAGGGAGGAGGAAACACCATATATTTT.

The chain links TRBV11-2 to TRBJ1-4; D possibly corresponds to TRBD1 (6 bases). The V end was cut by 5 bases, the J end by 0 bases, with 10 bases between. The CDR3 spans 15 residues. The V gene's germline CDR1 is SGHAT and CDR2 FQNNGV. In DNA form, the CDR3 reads TGTGCCAGCAGCGGATGGGACACAACTAATGAAAAACTGTTTTTT. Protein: CASSGWDTTNEKLFF.

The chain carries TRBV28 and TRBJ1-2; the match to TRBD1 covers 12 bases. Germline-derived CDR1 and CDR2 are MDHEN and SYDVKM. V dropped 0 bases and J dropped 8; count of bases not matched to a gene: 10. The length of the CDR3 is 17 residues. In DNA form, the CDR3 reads TGTGCCAGCAGTTTATGGGCCGGGACAGGGGGCATAAGGGGCTACACCTTC. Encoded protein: CASSLWAGTGGIRGYTF.

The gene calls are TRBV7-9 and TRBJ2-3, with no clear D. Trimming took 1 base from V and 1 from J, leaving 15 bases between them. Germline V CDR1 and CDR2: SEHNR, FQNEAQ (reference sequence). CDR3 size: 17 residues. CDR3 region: CASSLVPNPLGTDTQYF. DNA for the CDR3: TGTGCCAGCAGCTTAGTCCCTAACCCGCTAGGCACAGATACGCAGTATTTT.

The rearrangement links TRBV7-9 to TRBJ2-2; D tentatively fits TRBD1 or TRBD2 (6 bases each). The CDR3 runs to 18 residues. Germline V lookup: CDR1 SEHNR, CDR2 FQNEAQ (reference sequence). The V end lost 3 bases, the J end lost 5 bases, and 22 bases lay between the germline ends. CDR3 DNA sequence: TGTGCCAGCAGCTTCGGGATCGGGGGCGCGACGTCTACCGGGGAGCTGTTTTTT. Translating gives CASSFGIGGATSTGELFF.

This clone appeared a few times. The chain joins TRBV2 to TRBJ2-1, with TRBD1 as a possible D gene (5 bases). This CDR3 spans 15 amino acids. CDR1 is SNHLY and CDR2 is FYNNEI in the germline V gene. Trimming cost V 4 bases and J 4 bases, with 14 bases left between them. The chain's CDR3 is CASSVRAGQYNEQFF. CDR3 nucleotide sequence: TGTGCCAGCAGTGTAAGAGCAGGGCAATACAATGAGCAGTTCTTC.

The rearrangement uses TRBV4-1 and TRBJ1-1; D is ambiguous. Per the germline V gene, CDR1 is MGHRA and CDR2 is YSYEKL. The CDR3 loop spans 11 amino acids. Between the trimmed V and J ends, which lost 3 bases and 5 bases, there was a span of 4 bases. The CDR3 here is CASSHSTEAFF. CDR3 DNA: TGCGCCAGCAGCCACTCTACTGAAGCTTTCTTT.

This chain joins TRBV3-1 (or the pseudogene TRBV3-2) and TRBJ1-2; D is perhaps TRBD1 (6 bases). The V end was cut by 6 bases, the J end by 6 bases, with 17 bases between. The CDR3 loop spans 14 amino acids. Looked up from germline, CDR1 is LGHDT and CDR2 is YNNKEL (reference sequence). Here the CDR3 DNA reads TGTGCCAGCAGAGAATCAGGGGCAGGTGATGGCTACACCTTC. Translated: CASRESGAGDGYTF.

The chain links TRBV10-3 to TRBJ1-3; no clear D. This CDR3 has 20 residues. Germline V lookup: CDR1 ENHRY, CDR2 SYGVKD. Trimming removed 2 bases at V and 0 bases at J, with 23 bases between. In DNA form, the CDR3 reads TGTGCCATCAGTGAGGGTTCTTATCAAACAGTGGGGTCCTCTGGAAACACCATATATTTT. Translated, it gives CAISEGSYQTVGSSGNTIYF.

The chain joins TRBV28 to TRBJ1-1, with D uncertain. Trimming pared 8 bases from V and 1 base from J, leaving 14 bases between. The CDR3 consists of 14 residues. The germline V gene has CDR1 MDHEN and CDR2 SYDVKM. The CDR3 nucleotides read TGTGCCAGCCTGACGGGAGGCGGGAACACTGAAGCTTTCTTT. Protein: CASLTGGGNTEAFF.